One and the same sample provided the 4 T cell receptor beta chains below, sequenced in a study of shared clonotypes between healthy human individuals. Cells designated naive CD8 were CD45RO-negative and were positively selected for CCR7, with terminally differentiated effector memory CD45RA+ cells excluded. Clones were sequenced by immunoSEQ multiplex PCR, and TCRdb holds only the in-frame ones, with some missing. The table has 2 million to 2.5 million clones, 90% to 95% seen once; the top ten hold under 2%. The sample was naive CD8+ T cells from PBMCs. The receptors originated from a man aged 18 to 35 in good health. Some clones in this sample may be carry-over from other donors' samples.

The V and J genes are TRBV27 and TRBJ2-5, with 10 bases that match TRBD2. CDR1 is MNHEY, CDR2 SMNVEV, per germline (reference sequence). The CDR3 totals 15 residues. Trimming cost V 6 bases and J 5 bases; bases outside gene matches: 9. The DNA of the CDR3 is TGTGCCAGCAGCTACGGGACTAGCGTTTCCGAGACCCAGTACTTC. Translating it yields CASSYGTSVSETQYF.

The chain combines TRBV4-1 with TRBJ2-1; D is perhaps TRBD2 (6 bases). Germline assignment: CDR1 MGHRA and CDR2 YSYEKL. V dropped 0 bases and J dropped 2 bases, with 14 bases sitting between them. CDR3 length equals 17 residues. CDR3 region: CASSQDRASATYNEQFF. CDR3 nucleotide sequence: TGCGCCAGCAGCCAAGATCGAGCTAGCGCAACCTACAATGAGCAGTTCTTC.

V is TRBV27 and J is TRBJ1-5, with D maybe TRBD1 (5 bases). The CDR3 consists of 13 residues. Germline V gene data show CDR1 as MNHEY and CDR2 as SMNVEV (reference sequence). With 4 bases removed from V and 4 bases from J, the gap between germline ends came to 8 bases. The CDR3 spells CASSSQVNQPQHF. In DNA form, the CDR3 reads TGTGCCAGCAGTTCACAGGTAAATCAGCCCCAGCATTTT.

As to this clone: This specimen includes other DNA sequences encoding the same CDR3. The chain joins TRBV30 to TRBJ2-7; 11 bases are a match to TRBD2. Germline CDR1 is GTSNPN and CDR2 is SVGIG (reference sequence). Losses at the gene ends were 0 bases for V and 2 bases for J; bases not matched to a gene: 3. This CDR3 contains 15 residues. CDR3 sequence reads: CAWSVTSGRAYEQYF. CDR3 DNA sequence: TGTGCCTGGAGTGTTACTAGCGGGAGAGCCTACGAGCAGTACTTC.